This entry lists 25 T cell receptor beta chains sequenced from one sample in a study of blood T cell repertoires in COVID-19. This table comes from immunoSEQ multiplex PCR, and its TCRdb copy is limited to in-frame clones, with some not included. Altogether around 250,000 clones are present, roughly nine tenths being singletons, with the ten largest covering about 1.2%. Sample: PBMCs or T cells enriched from blood (not recorded which). These receptor sequences come from a human donor in a cohort exposed to, infected with or recovered from COVID-19 (not recorded which). The donor label of this sample is uncertain.

This chain links TRBV18 with TRBJ1-2; 7 nucleotides align to TRBD1. V was clipped by 4 bases and J by 5 bases; unmatched bases: 7. The length of the CDR3 is 14 residues. Germline lookup yields CDR1 KGHSH and CDR2 LQKENI. The CDR3, as DNA: TGTGCCAGCTCACTGGACAGGTTTTCATATGGCTACACCTTC. Translating gives CASSLDRFSYGYTF.

The chain uses TRBV5-1 and TRBJ2-2, with D uncertain. V lost 0 bases and J lost 3, with 9 bases in between. Germline V gives CDR1 SGHRS, CDR2 YFSETQ. This CDR3 spans 15 amino acids. This CDR3 reads CASSLAWADTGELFF. In DNA form, the CDR3 reads TGCGCCAGCAGCTTGGCGTGGGCCGACACCGGGGAGCTGTTTTTT.

In this sample, this clone turned up once. The gene calls are TRBV29-1 and TRBJ2-7; D is unclear. The V and J ends lost 5 bases and 5 bases respectively, with 7 bases between them. Germline assignment: CDR1 SQVTM and CDR2 ANQGSEA. The CDR3 extends over 10 amino acids. The CDR3 loop is CSVLENEQYF. The CDR3 DNA sequence: TGCAGCGTTCTGGAGAACGAGCAGTACTTC.

The chain has TRBV11-2 and TRBJ1-1; possibly TRBD1 for D (6 bases). The CDR3 has 16 amino acids. Germline-derived CDR1 and CDR2 are SGHAT and FQNNGV. V lost 5 bases, J lost 1 base, and 17 bases lay in between. The CDR3 region is CASSPLRGPRNTEAFF. DNA of the CDR3: TGTGCCAGCAGCCCCCTCAGGGGCCCAAGGAACACTGAAGCTTTCTTT.

V usage is TRBV5-5 and J usage is TRBJ2-5, with D possibly TRBD2 on 6 matching bases. This CDR3 has 14 residues. Trimming stripped 4 bases from V and 1 base from J, with 11 bases between. Germline V gives CDR1 SGHKS, CDR2 YYEKEE (reference sequence). This CDR3 is CASSPGEVQETQYF. The CDR3 DNA reads TGTGCCAGCAGCCCTGGGGAGGTCCAAGAGACCCAGTACTTC. Full variable domain (missing parts from reference TRBV5-5 and TRBJ2-5): DAGVTQSPTHLIKTRGQQVTLRCSPISGHKSVSWYQQVLGQGPQFIFQYYEKEERGRGNFPDRFSARQFPNYSSELNVNALLLGDSALYLCASSPGEVQETQYFGPGTRLLVL.

This chain uses TRBV6-5 with TRBJ2-7; 7 positions match TRBD1. Germline V gene data show CDR1 as MNHEY and CDR2 as SVGAGI. This CDR3 region has 11 residues. The V segment lost 11 bases and the J segment 5 bases; nucleotides outside the gene matches: 6. The CDR3 DNA reads TGTGCCGCCCGACAGGGAAACGAGCAGTACTTC. Translating gives CAARQGNEQYF.

The rearrangement links TRBV5-8 to TRBJ1-5; a weak D match, TRBD1 (6 bases). Germline V gives CDR1 SGHTS, CDR2 YDEGEE. The CDR3 extends over 16 amino acids. V lost 4 bases and J 5 bases, leaving 19 bases between the germline ends. The CDR3 bases are TGTGCCAGCAGCCTGGGCTGGAGACAGGAGGATCAGCCCCAGCATTTT. This encodes CASSLGWRQEDQPQHF.

The genes are TRBV19 and TRBJ1-1; TRBD1 agrees at 9 bases. This CDR3 has 16 residues. With V trimmed by 3 bases and J by 1 base, 6 bases remained unmatched. CDR1 and CDR2 from the germline V gene are LNHDA and SQIVND (reference sequence). The CDR3 loop reads CASSILQGAGNTEAFF. The CDR3 region has the DNA TGTGCCAGTAGTATCCTACAGGGGGCAGGGAACACTGAAGCTTTCTTT.

The chain has TRBV2 and TRBJ1-5; tentative D call: TRBD1 (6 bases). The CDR3 is made up of 15 amino acids. Germline assignment: CDR1 SNHLY and CDR2 FYNNEI. Trimming took off 3 bases at V and 3 bases at J, with 12 bases between the two ends. The CDR3 nucleotides read TGTGCCAGCAGTGACGGGACACAAAACAATCAGCCCCAGCATTTT. It encodes CASSDGTQNNQPQHF. Looking up the rest from reference TRBV2 and TRBJ1-5 gives the full variable domain: EPEVTQTPSHQVTQMGQEVILRCVPISNHLYFYWYRQILGQKVEFLVSFYNNEISEKSEIFDDQFSVERPDGSNFTLKIRSTKLEDSAMYFCASSDGTQNNQPQHFGDGTRLSIL.

The chain recombines TRBV9 with TRBJ1-5; D not certain. CDR3 length: 17 residues. Germline V CDR1 and CDR2: SGDLS, YYNGEE. V lost 0 bases and J lost 3, with 16 bases in between. CDR3 amino acids: CASSVDVNLDINQPQHF. DNA for the CDR3: TGTGCCAGCAGCGTAGATGTCAACCTAGATATCAATCAGCCCCAGCATTTT.

The chain has TRBV11-2 and TRBJ2-2; D is perhaps TRBD2 (7 bases). Trimming pared 8 bases from V and 0 bases from J, leaving 19 bases between. Germline loops: CDR1 SGHAT, CDR2 FQNNGV. This CDR3 contains 17 residues. CDR3 in amino acids: CASSLGRGITNTGELFF. CDR3 coding DNA: TGTGCCAGCTCCCTTGGGAGGGGGATTACGAACACCGGGGAGCTGTTTTTT.

The genes are TRBV9 and TRBJ1-1; 7 nucleotides match TRBD1. The V gene's germline CDR1 is SGDLS and CDR2 YYNGEE. With 3 bases clipped from V and 6 bases from J, the junction kept 8 bases outside the gene matches. The CDR3 is made up of 14 amino acids. In DNA, the CDR3 is TGTGCCAGCAGCGCCTCGGGACAGTTTGCTGAAGCTTTCTTT. It codes for CASSASGQFAEAFF.

On this clone itself: At the DNA level, this CDR3 is encoded by other sequences in the same sample as well. The J gene is TRBJ2-7, the V gene TRBV12-3 or TRBV12-4; D perhaps matches TRBD1 (6 bases). CDR3 size: 13 residues. The V end was cut by 6 bases, the J end by 3 bases, with 12 bases between. CDR3 protein: CASSRDRSYEQYF. The CDR3 DNA reads as TGTGCCAGCAGCCGCGACAGGAGCTACGAGCAGTACTTC.

The rearrangement uses TRBV2 and TRBJ1-3; D might be TRBD1 (6 bases). Germline V gene lookup returns CDR1 SNHLY and CDR2 FYNNEI. V was shortened by 4 bases and J by 3 bases, with 13 bases between the two germline ends. The CDR3 contains 15 residues. The DNA of the CDR3 is TGTGCCAGCAGTGGGCCAGGGGTAAATGGAAACACCATATATTTT. It yields the protein CASSGPGVNGNTIYF.

J is TRBJ2-3 and V is TRBV5-5, with TRBD2 identical over 11 bases. This CDR3 has 16 amino acids. CDR1 and CDR2 from the germline V gene are SGHKS and YYEKEE (reference sequence). V lost 5 bases to trimming and J lost 1 base; unmatched junction nucleotides: 6. In nucleotides, the CDR3 is TGTGCCAGCAGAAGAGTACTAGCGGGGGGCACAGATACGCAGTATTTT. It encodes CASRRVLAGGTDTQYF.

This chain links TRBV30 with TRBJ2-5; D might be TRBD1 (7 bases). Deletions cut 0 bases from V and 5 bases from J, with 13 bases between. This CDR3 has 14 residues. CDR1 and CDR2 (germline): GTSNPN, SVGIG (reference sequence). CDR3 region: CAWSVGGGRETQYF. The CDR3 nucleotides read TGTGCCTGGAGTGTAGGAGGGGGCCGGGAGACCCAGTACTTC. Based on the CDR3 plus reference TRBV30 and TRBJ2-5, the full variable domain is SQTIHQWPATLVQPVGSPLSLECTVEGTSNPNLYWYRQAAGRGLQLLFYSVGIGQISSEVPQNLSASRPQDRQFILSSKKLLLSDSGFYLCAWSVGGGRETQYFGPGTRLLVL.

The rearrangement uses TRBV7-2 and TRBJ2-7; D gene ambiguous. The CDR3 covers 14 residues. V was clipped by 2 bases and J by 1 base, with 9 bases between them. The V gene's germline CDR1 is SGHTA and CDR2 FQGNSA. The DNA for the CDR3 is TGTGCCAGCAGCTTAATCGGCGGATCCTACGAGCAGTACTTC. This gives the protein CASSLIGGSYEQYF. Full variable domain (rest looked up from reference TRBV7-2 and TRBJ2-7): GAGVSQSPSNKVTEKGKDVELRCDPISGHTALYWYRQSLGQGLEFLIYFQGNSAPDKSGLPSDRFSAERTGGSVSTLTIQRTQQEDSAVYLCASSLIGGSYEQYFGPGTRLTVT.

V gene TRBV14 combines with J gene TRBJ2-3; 9 nucleotides match TRBD2. Germline V CDR1 and CDR2: SGHDN, FVKESK. The ends lost 5 bases at V and 5 bases at J; junction bases unmatched: 5. The CDR3 sequence is 14 residues long. CDR3 coding DNA: TGTGCCAGCAGCTACCGGACTAGCGTAGATACGCAGTATTTT. Protein product: CASSYRTSVDTQYF.

The chain recombines TRBV19 with TRBJ1-5, with D perhaps matching TRBD1 (5 bases). V was trimmed by 9 bases and J by 3 bases, leaving 18 bases between them. CDR1 LNHDA and CDR2 SQIVND come from the germline V gene (reference sequence). This CDR3 spans 15 amino acids. The CDR3 is CASSPGGGANQPQHF. The CDR3 coding sequence is TGTGCCAGCTCACCCGGGGGGGGTGCCAATCAGCCCCAGCATTTT.

This clone was seen only once. This sequence joins TRBV18 and TRBJ2-2, with D maybe TRBD1 (6 bases). CDR3 length: 16 residues. V dropped 4 bases and J dropped 1 base, with 13 bases sitting between them. Germline CDR1 reads KGHSH; CDR2 reads LQKENI. Here the CDR3 reads CASSLPGTLNTGELFF. CDR3 nucleotides: TGTGCCAGCTCACTGCCCGGGACATTGAACACCGGGGAGCTGTTTTTT.

V gene TRBV7-8 combines with J gene TRBJ2-3; perhaps TRBD1 as D (5 bases). This CDR3 region has 15 residues. V was trimmed by 5 bases and J by 4 bases, leaving 16 bases between them. Germline values: CDR1 SGHVS, CDR2 FQNEAQ. The CDR3 here is CASSPELGAPDTQYF. CDR3 bases: TGTGCCAGCAGCCCCGAGCTAGGGGCGCCAGATACGCAGTATTTT.

The chain employs TRBV7-3 and TRBJ2-1, with TRBD2 as a possible D gene (7 bases). The germline V and J ends were trimmed by 0 bases and 0 bases, with 9 bases remaining between them. This CDR3 region has 16 residues. Per germline, CDR1 SGHTA and CDR2 FQGTGA. CDR3 loop: CASSLTGGPSYNEQFF. In DNA, the CDR3 is TGTGCCAGCAGCTTAACGGGGGGGCCCTCCTACAATGAGCAGTTCTTC.

The V gene is TRBV13, the J gene TRBJ1-2; 7 bases match TRBD1. There are 13 residues in the CDR3. Losses at the gene ends were 5 bases for V and 4 bases for J; bases not matched to a gene: 4. Germline-derived CDR1 and CDR2 are PRHDT and FYEKMQ (reference sequence). CDR3 in amino acids: CASSRQGIYGYTF. CDR3 DNA sequence: TGTGCCAGCAGCCGACAGGGTATCTATGGCTACACCTTC.

V is TRBV15 and J is TRBJ1-6; D is perhaps TRBD1 (6 bases). The germline V and J ends were trimmed by 0 bases and 6 bases, with 15 bases remaining between them. The CDR3 runs 17 residues. Germline V gives CDR1 LNHNV, CDR2 YYDKDF (reference sequence). CDR3 residues: CATSREGAGQSNSPLHF. The CDR3 region has the DNA TGTGCCACCAGCAGAGAGGGGGCAGGACAGAGTAATTCACCCCTCCACTTT.

The rearrangement links TRBV9 to TRBJ2-5, with TRBD2 matching over 8 bases. Germline CDR1 reads SGDLS; CDR2 reads YYNGEE. The V gene end was trimmed by 0 bases and the J gene end by 4 bases; junction bases not matched to a gene: 8. This CDR3 has 16 residues. The CDR3 protein is CASSVVGAGALETQYF. CDR3 sequence (DNA): TGTGCCAGCAGCGTAGTAGGAGCGGGGGCCTTAGAGACCCAGTACTTC.